This T cell receptor (beta chain) is drawn from a study of shared clonotypes between healthy human individuals. This clone was seen more than once but under ten times. Its antigen is unidentified. Study-level points and caveats: Across subsets, estimated richness was generally greater for naive than for memory populations. The sampled material consisted only of blood, and tissue repertoires are likely to differ.

Only in-frame clones appear in the TCRdb table, and some are missing; sequencing was by immunoSEQ multiplex PCR. Of fewer than 400,000 clones in the sample, less than 85% are singletons; the top ten hold 9% to 12%. CDR3 length: 14 amino acids. V was trimmed by 4 bases and J by 3 bases, leaving 14 bases between them. This receptor was taken from a man aged 30 to 39 in good health. V gene TRBV5-3 combines with J gene TRBJ2-7; D ambiguous. TRBV5-3 is flagged as an ORF with uncertain function. Sequencing was carried out using memory CD4+ T cells sorted from blood. Subset described: CD45RA-negative fraction. CDR3 residues: CARSPRSVDYEQYF. The CDR3 region has the DNA TGTGCCAGAAGCCCCCGGTCGGTCGACTACGAGCAGTACTTC.